The 16 T cell receptor beta chains below were found in one sample sequenced in a study of ipilimumab plus nivolumab after autologous stem cell transplantation. Profiled with immunoSEQ multiplex PCR; TCRdb holds only in-frame clones, not every one. The repertoire holds fewer than 95,000 clones, with about 83% as singletons. Sample: PBMCs, taken in a trial of ipilimumab plus nivolumab as post-transplant consolidation. The receptors originated from a male donor with diffuse large B-cell lymphoma.

V is TRBV11-1 and J is TRBJ2-1; 11 nucleotides match TRBD2. The J segment lost 10 bases and the V segment lost 5 bases, leaving 10 bases of the junction unmatched. CDR1 SGHAT and CDR2 FQDESV come from the germline V gene (reference sequence). The CDR3 consists of 15 residues. The CDR3 DNA follows: TGTGCCAGCAGCCAGCGGATAGCGGGGGGGCGCGAGCAGTTCTTC. Protein product: CASSQRIAGGREQFF.

The chain couples TRBV14 to TRBJ1-1; D is perhaps TRBD1 (5 bases). Trimming took 2 bases from V and 7 from J, leaving 17 bases between them. CDR3 length: 15 residues. Germline loops: CDR1 SGHDN, CDR2 FVKESK. CDR3: CASSQQGTLYDEAFF. DNA of the CDR3: TGTGCCAGCAGCCAACAAGGGACCCTATATGATGAAGCTTTCTTT.

This clone was picked up one time. This chain uses TRBV5-1 with TRBJ2-3; D may be TRBD1 (5 bases). The germline CDR1 and CDR2 sequences are SGHRS and YFSETQ. The CDR3 has 13 amino acids. Trimming shortened V by 0 bases and J by 4 bases, and 6 bases separated the two germline ends. The DNA of the CDR3 is TGCGCCAGCAGCTTGGGGGGCTCAGATACGCAGTATTTT. Translation: CASSLGGSDTQYF.

The chain combines TRBV7-9 with TRBJ2-2, with D uncertain. The CDR3 length is 13 residues. Trimming removed 6 bases from V and 6 bases from J, with 11 bases in between. Germline values: CDR1 SEHNR, CDR2 FQNEAQ (reference sequence). The CDR3 sequence is CASSPLWSGELFF. As DNA, the CDR3 is TGTGCCAGCAGTCCCCTATGGTCCGGGGAGCTGTTTTTT.

V is TRBV5-1 and J is TRBJ2-6, with D perhaps given as TRBD1 or TRBD2 (5 bases each). This CDR3 contains 12 residues. Trimming stripped 2 bases from V and 15 bases from J, with 12 bases between. Germline V gene lookup returns CDR1 SGHRS and CDR2 YFSETQ. This CDR3 reads CASSLVGEALTF. CDR3 coding DNA: TGCGCCAGCAGCTTAGTGGGGGAAGCCCTGACTTTC. The full variable domain, with the rest looked up from reference TRBV5-1 and TRBJ2-6, is KAGVTQTPRYLIKTRGQQVTLSCSPISGHRSVSWYQQTPGQGLQFLFEYFSETQRNKGNFPGRFSGRQFSNSRSEMNVSTLELGDSALYLCASSLVGEALTFGAGSRLTVL.

The V and J genes are TRBV27 and TRBJ1-1, with D possibly matching TRBD1 (6 bases). Germline V gene lookup returns CDR1 MNHEY and CDR2 SMNVEV (reference sequence). This CDR3 contains 14 residues. Trimming cost V 5 bases and J 0 bases, with 10 bases left between them. The DNA for the CDR3 is TGTGCCAGCAGTAAACAGGGAATGAACACTGAAGCTTTCTTT. Translated, it gives CASSKQGMNTEAFF.

This clone was counted between two and nine times. The gene calls are TRBV7-9 and TRBJ1-2; D perhaps matches TRBD1 (6 bases). Per germline, CDR1 SEHNR and CDR2 FQNEAQ (reference sequence). The CDR3 consists of 15 residues. Trimming took off 3 bases at V and 0 bases at J, with 11 bases between the two ends. CDR3 sequence reads: CASSFGTPSNYGYTF. CDR3 in DNA: TGTGCCAGCAGCTTTGGGACACCTTCTAACTATGGCTACACCTTC.

V is TRBV15 and J is TRBJ1-2; 12 bases fit TRBD1. CDR1 LNHNV and CDR2 YYDKDF come from the germline V gene (reference sequence). This CDR3 region has 16 residues. V lost 0 bases and J lost 4; bases outside the gene matches: 3. The CDR3 nucleotides are TGTGCCACCAGCAGAGATCGGGACAGGGGGCTCTATGGCTACACCTTC. Protein: CATSRDRDRGLYGYTF.

The chain has TRBV7-8 and TRBJ1-2, with unresolved D. CDR1 SGHVS and CDR2 FQNEAQ come from the germline V gene. Trimming pared 8 bases from V and 5 bases from J, leaving 18 bases between. The CDR3 spans 14 residues. CDR3 nucleotides: TGTGCCAGCTCCTCCGGCAAGGCACCTTATGGCTACACCTTC. This codes for CASSSGKAPYGYTF.

This sequence joins TRBV5-4 and TRBJ1-2, with D possibly matching TRBD1 (6 bases). CDR1 is SGHNT and CDR2 is YYREEE in the germline V gene (reference sequence). The V end was cut by 6 bases, the J end by 5 bases, with 17 bases between. The CDR3 totals 14 residues. The CDR3 sequence is CASTTGTSQYGYTF. In DNA, the CDR3 is TGTGCCAGCACCACCGGGACATCCCAATATGGCTACACCTTC.

The chain uses TRBV9 and TRBJ1-1; D possibly corresponds to TRBD1 (6 bases). Trimming removed 4 bases from V and 1 base from J, with 17 bases in between. The CDR3 contains 16 residues. Germline V lookup: CDR1 SGDLS, CDR2 YYNGEE. The CDR3 here is CASSLGGGGWNTEAFF. The CDR3 DNA is TGTGCCAGCAGCCTGGGAGGGGGAGGATGGAACACTGAAGCTTTCTTT.

This chain uses TRBV7-2 with TRBJ1-4, with D possibly TRBD1 on 6 matching bases. Trimming removed 5 bases at V and 8 bases at J, with 18 bases between. The CDR3 runs 15 residues. Germline V gives CDR1 SGHTA, CDR2 FQGNSA. CDR3 sequence: CASSPPRGREEKLFF. CDR3 coding DNA: TGTGCCAGCAGCCCGCCGCGGGGGCGAGAGGAAAAACTGTTTTTT.

This chain joins TRBV19 and TRBJ1-1, with D tentatively TRBD1 (5 bases). This CDR3 has 11 amino acids. V lost 8 bases and J lost 7, with 11 bases in between. CDR1 and CDR2 (germline): LNHDA, SQIVND (reference sequence). CDR3 nucleotide sequence: TGTGCCAGTTGCTGGGGGGGTGAAGCTTTCTTT. Translating it yields CASCWGGEAFF.

The V gene is TRBV4-1, the J gene TRBJ2-5; 9 bases align to TRBD1. Germline CDR1 reads MGHRA; CDR2 reads YSYEKL. Germline trimming cut 4 bases from V and 4 bases from J; bases unmatched to any gene: 7. There are 15 residues in the CDR3. DNA of the CDR3: TGCGCCAGCAGCCGGAAACAGGGGGCAGGAGAGACCCAGTACTTC. It yields the protein CASSRKQGAGETQYF.

The chain joins TRBV7-2 to TRBJ2-7; D gene ambiguous. The CDR3 has 14 residues. The V gene lost 4 bases and the J gene lost 0 bases, with 10 bases spanning the gap. Per the germline V gene, CDR1 is SGHTA and CDR2 is FQGNSA. The CDR3 coding sequence is TGTGCCAGCAGCTCCGGGTCAGTCTCCTACGAGCAGTACTTC. Amino acids: CASSSGSVSYEQYF. The entire variable domain, with the rest obtained from reference TRBV7-2 and TRBJ2-7, is as follows: GAGVSQSPSNKVTEKGKDVELRCDPISGHTALYWYRQSLGQGLEFLIYFQGNSAPDKSGLPSDRFSAERTGGSVSTLTIQRTQQEDSAVYLCASSSGSVSYEQYFGPGTRLTVT.

The V gene is TRBV7-9, the J gene TRBJ2-5; 8 bases map to TRBD2. The tail of the sequence fits TRBJ2-7 better, so the J call may be wrong. The germline CDR1 and CDR2 sequences are SEHNR and FQNEAQ (reference sequence). The CDR3 covers 15 residues. The chain's CDR3 is CASSPRTSKGFEQYF. The CDR3 region has the DNA TGTGCCAGCAGCCCACGGACTAGCAAGGGGTTCGAGCAGTACTTC.